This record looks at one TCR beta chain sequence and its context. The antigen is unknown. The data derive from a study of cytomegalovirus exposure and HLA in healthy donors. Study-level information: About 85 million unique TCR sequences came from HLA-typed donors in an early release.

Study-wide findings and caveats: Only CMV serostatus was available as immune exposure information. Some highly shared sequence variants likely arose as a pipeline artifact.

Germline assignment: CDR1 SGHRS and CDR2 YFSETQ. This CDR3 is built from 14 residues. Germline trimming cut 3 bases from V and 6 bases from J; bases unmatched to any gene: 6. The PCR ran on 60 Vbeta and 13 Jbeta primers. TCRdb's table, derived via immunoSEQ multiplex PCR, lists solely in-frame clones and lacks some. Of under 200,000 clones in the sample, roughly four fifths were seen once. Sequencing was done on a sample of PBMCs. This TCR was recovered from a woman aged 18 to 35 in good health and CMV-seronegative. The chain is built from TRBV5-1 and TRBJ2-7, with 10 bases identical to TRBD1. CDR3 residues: CASSSGTGASEQYF. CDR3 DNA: TGCGCCAGCAGCTCCGGGACAGGGGCGTCCGAGCAGTACTTC. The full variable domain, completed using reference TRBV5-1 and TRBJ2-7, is KAGVTQTPRYLIKTRGQQVTLSCSPISGHRSVSWYQQTPGQGLQFLFEYFSETQRNKGNFPGRFSGRQFSNSRSEMNVSTLELGDSALYLCASSSGTGASEQYFGPGTRLTVT.